This record concerns one T cell receptor beta chain sequence. No antigen is known for it. V shed 10 bases, J shed 2 bases, and the junction held 6 bases outside the gene matches. This CDR3 is built from 14 residues. CDR1 is LNHDA, CDR2 SQIVND, per germline (reference sequence). Construction of TCR beta libraries relied on iRepertoire HTBI primers and on Arm-PCR targeting CDR3 regions. TCRdb re-called the multiplex PCR reads through MiXCR, storing one row per CDR3 protein. The sample lists approximately 690,000 distinct CDR3 sequences, around 30% occurring once. The data originate from a study of regulatory T cells in long-lasting Graves disease. Study at large: To qualify as persistent, Graves' disease required over 5 years of antithyroid drugs with positive TSH receptor antibodies. Whole-study findings and limits: TCR diversity was lower in persistent Graves' patients (versus newly diagnosed ones). TRBV28, TRBJ1-2 and TRBJ2-5 were favored in persistent disease.

Time point described: persistent/refractory GD, antithyroid drugs over 5 years with positive TRAb. Isolated PBMC RNA provided the starting material for the TCR library. Diagnosis followed American Thyroid Association guidelines for Graves' disease. The genes are TRBV19 and TRBJ2-2; TRBD1 matches at 8 bases. This specimen was peripheral blood mononuclear cells (PBMCs), taken when the disease was refractory, from a patient treated with antithyroid drugs. The sequence was obtained from a female donor with Graves disease. The CDR3 protein is CATSTGVNTGELFF. The CDR3 DNA follows: TGTGCCACCTCGACAGGGGTTAACACCGGGGAGCTGTTTTTT.